These 15 T cell receptor beta chains came from one sample sequenced in a study of blood T cell repertoires in COVID-19. Libraries were prepared by immunoSEQ multiplex PCR; TCRdb keeps only in-frame clonotypes and omits some of them. The sample records 150,000 to 200,000 clones, more than 80% being singletons. Sequences were obtained from peripheral blood. The receptors come from an elderly woman with COVID-19, enrolled during active disease.

This sequence joins TRBV11-3 and TRBJ1-3; D is perhaps TRBD1 (6 bases). V lost 2 bases to trimming and J lost 7 bases, with 9 bases between them. Germline CDR1 and CDR2: SGHNT and YENEEA. The CDR3 is 13 amino acids. CDR3 in amino acids: CASSLRTDNTIYF. The CDR3 bases are TGTGCCAGCAGCTTACGGACAGATAACACCATATATTTT.

This chain connects TRBV6-6 to TRBJ2-7, with 12 positions matching TRBD2. V gave up 6 bases and J gave up 1 base; unmatched junction bases: 7. Germline loops: CDR1 MNHNY, CDR2 SVGAGI (reference sequence). The CDR3 is 16 residues long. CDR3 nucleotides: TGTGCCAGCAGAGGGACTAGCGGGCTACCATCCTACGAGCAGTACTTC. Protein sequence: CASRGTSGLPSYEQYF.

This chain uses TRBV28 with TRBJ1-3; D remains unclear. In germline, CDR1 is MDHEN, CDR2 SYDVKM. Trimming removed 3 bases at V and 4 bases at J, with 4 bases between. The CDR3 is 12 amino acids. The CDR3 loop is CASSLQGNTIYF. The CDR3 coding sequence is TGTGCCAGCAGTTTGCAGGGAAACACCATATATTTT. The variable domain in full, with the rest retrieved from reference TRBV28 and TRBJ1-3, is DVKVTQSSRYLVKRTGEKVFLECVQDMDHENMFWYRQDPGLGLRLIYFSYDVKMKEKGDIPEGYSVSREKKERFSLILESASTNQTSMYLCASSLQGNTIYFGEGSWLTVV.

The V and J genes are TRBV3-1 (or the pseudogene TRBV3-2) and TRBJ2-1; maybe TRBD1 (6 bases). Per germline, CDR1 LGHDT and CDR2 YNNKEL (reference sequence). The CDR3 has 16 residues. The V gene lost 4 bases and the J gene lost 5 bases, with 18 bases spanning the gap. CDR3 in DNA: TGTGCCAGCAGCCGAGGGCTGGACAGAGTAAACAATGAGCAGTTCTTC. Translated, it gives CASSRGLDRVNNEQFF.

V is TRBV19 and J is TRBJ1-6, with D uncertain. In germline, CDR1 is LNHDA, CDR2 SQIVND (reference sequence). V lost 0 bases and J lost 2, with 17 bases in between. This CDR3 has 19 amino acids. The DNA for the CDR3 is TGTGCCAGTAGTATAGATCTGAGAGCGCGAACAACCTATAATTCACCCCTCCACTTT. It codes for CASSIDLRARTTYNSPLHF. The full variable domain, in which reference TRBV19 and TRBJ1-6 provide the parts outside the CDR3, is DGGITQSPKYLFRKEGQNVTLSCEQNLNHDAMYWYRQDPGQGLRLIYYSQIVNDFQKGDIAEGYSVSREKKESFPLTVTSAQKNPTAFYLCASSIDLRARTTYNSPLHFGNGTRLTVT.

Only a few counts were recorded for this clone. This chain uses TRBV7-2 with TRBJ1-6; 8 bases agree with TRBD1. CDR3 size: 17 residues. The germline CDR1 and CDR2 sequences are SGHTA and FQGNSA. V gave up 5 bases and J gave up 0 bases; unmatched junction bases: 6. DNA for the CDR3: TGTGCCAGCAGCCAGGACAGGGCGAGCTCCTATAATTCACCCCTCCACTTT. Translating gives CASSQDRASSYNSPLHF.

This sequence joins TRBV5-4 and TRBJ2-5; tentative D call: TRBD2 (6 bases). Germline assignment: CDR1 SGHNT and CDR2 YYREEE (reference sequence). V lost 5 bases to trimming and J lost 4 bases, with 12 bases between them. The CDR3 has 13 residues. The chain's CDR3 is CASSGSSVETQYF. The CDR3, as DNA: TGTGCCAGCAGTGGGTCTAGCGTAGAGACCCAGTACTTC.

This chain connects TRBV12-3 or TRBV12-4 to TRBJ1-5; tentative D call: TRBD1 (6 bases). V lost 5 bases, J lost 4 bases, and 9 bases lay in between. The CDR3 length is 13 residues. CDR3: CASSTRGNQPQHF. The CDR3 bases are TGTGCCAGCAGTACTAGGGGGAATCAGCCCCAGCATTTT.

The chain is built from TRBV27 and TRBJ1-1; D uncertain. Trimming pared 4 bases from V and 1 base from J, leaving 13 bases between. The CDR3 has 15 amino acids. CDR1 is MNHEY, CDR2 SMNVEV, per germline (reference sequence). CDR3: CASSSQPTTNTEAFF. The CDR3 region has the DNA TGTGCCAGCAGTTCCCAACCGACTACGAACACTGAAGCTTTCTTT.

The rearrangement uses TRBV6-2 or TRBV6-3 and TRBJ1-2; 7 bases are a match to TRBD1. Unmatched junction bases numbered 6, after V lost 2 bases and J lost 6 bases. The CDR3 has 14 residues. The germline gives CDR1 MNHEY, CDR2 SVGEGT. CDR3 residues: CASSYKGAVNGYTF. CDR3 sequence (DNA): TGTGCCAGCAGTTACAAGGGGGCGGTAAATGGCTACACCTTC.

This rearrangement joins TRBV2 to TRBJ1-2; D not resolved. The CDR3 totals 12 residues. The germline gives CDR1 SNHLY, CDR2 FYNNEI. Trimming took off 10 bases at V and 3 bases at J, with 12 bases between the two ends. As DNA, the CDR3 is TGTGCCAACCTAGAAGAGGACTATGGCTACACCTTC. This encodes CANLEEDYGYTF.

The chain links TRBV18 to TRBJ2-7; D possibly corresponds to TRBD1 (6 bases). Germline V gene data show CDR1 as KGHSH and CDR2 as LQKENI. The CDR3 length is 16 residues. V was shortened by 1 base and J by 2 bases, with 15 bases between the two germline ends. The CDR3 region is CASSPLQGPGTYEQYF. CDR3 DNA: TGTGCCAGCTCACCACTCCAGGGGCCCGGGACCTACGAGCAGTACTTC.

V is TRBV6-5 and J is TRBJ2-5; D is unclear. Looked up from germline, CDR1 is MNHEY and CDR2 is SVGAGI. The CDR3 sequence is 12 residues long. Trimming stripped 6 bases from V and 4 bases from J, with 9 bases between. Written as DNA, the CDR3 is TGTGCCAGCAGGTCCTCGGGAGAGACCCAGTACTTC. Translation gives CASRSSGETQYF.

The rearrangement links TRBV7-6 to TRBJ1-5, with a tentative D call TRBD1 (6 bases). The V gene's germline CDR1 is SGHVS and CDR2 FNYEAQ. CDR3 size: 14 residues. The V and J ends lost 6 bases and 3 bases respectively, with 12 bases between them. The CDR3 sequence is CASSWGHPNQPQHF. Here the CDR3 DNA reads TGTGCCAGCAGTTGGGGACATCCCAATCAGCCCCAGCATTTT.

This sequence joins TRBV6-4 and TRBJ1-6; weak D call: TRBD1 (6 bases). There are 17 residues in the CDR3. Trimming took off 2 bases at V and 4 bases at J, with 15 bases between the two ends. The V gene's germline CDR1 is MRHNA and CDR2 SNTAGT. CDR3 sequence (DNA): TGTGCCAGCAGTGACCCGGACAGTCGGAAGTATAATTCACCCCTCCACTTT. Protein: CASSDPDSRKYNSPLHF.